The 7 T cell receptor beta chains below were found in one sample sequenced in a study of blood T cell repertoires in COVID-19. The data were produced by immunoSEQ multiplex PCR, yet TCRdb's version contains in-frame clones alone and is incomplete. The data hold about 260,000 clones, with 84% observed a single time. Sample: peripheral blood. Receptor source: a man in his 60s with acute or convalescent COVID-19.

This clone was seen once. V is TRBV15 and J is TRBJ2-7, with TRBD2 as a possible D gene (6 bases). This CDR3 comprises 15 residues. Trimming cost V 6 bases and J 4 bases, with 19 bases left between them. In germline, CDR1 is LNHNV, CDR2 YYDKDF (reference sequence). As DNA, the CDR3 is TGTGCCACCAGTTCTCGGCTCGGGAGAGGATACGAGCAGTACTTC. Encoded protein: CATSSRLGRGYEQYF.

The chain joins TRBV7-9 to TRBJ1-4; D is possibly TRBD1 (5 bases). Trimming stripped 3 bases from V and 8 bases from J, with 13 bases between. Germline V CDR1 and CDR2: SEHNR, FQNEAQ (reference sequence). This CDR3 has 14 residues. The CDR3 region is CASSFLDTPEKLFF. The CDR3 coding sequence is TGTGCCAGCAGCTTTCTGGACACCCCAGAAAAACTGTTTTTT.

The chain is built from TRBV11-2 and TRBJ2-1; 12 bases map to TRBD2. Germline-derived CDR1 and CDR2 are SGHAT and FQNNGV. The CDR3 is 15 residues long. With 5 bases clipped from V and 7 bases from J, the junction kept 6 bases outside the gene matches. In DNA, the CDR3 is TGTGCCAGCAGCCAACTAGCGGGGGGTCTGAATGAGCAGTTCTTC. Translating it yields CASSQLAGGLNEQFF.

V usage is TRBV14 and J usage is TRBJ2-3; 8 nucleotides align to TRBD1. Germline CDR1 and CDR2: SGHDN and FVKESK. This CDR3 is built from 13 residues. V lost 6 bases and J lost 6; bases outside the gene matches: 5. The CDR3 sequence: CASRLRQGDTQYF. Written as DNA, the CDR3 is TGTGCCAGCAGGCTCCGACAGGGGGATACGCAGTATTTT.

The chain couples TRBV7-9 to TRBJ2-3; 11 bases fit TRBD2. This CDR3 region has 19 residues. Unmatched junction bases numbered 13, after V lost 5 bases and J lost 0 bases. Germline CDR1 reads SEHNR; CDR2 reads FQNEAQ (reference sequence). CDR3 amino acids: CASSPRLAGGLSSTDTQYF. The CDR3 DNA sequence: TGTGCCAGCAGCCCGAGGCTAGCGGGAGGCTTATCTAGCACAGATACGCAGTATTTT.

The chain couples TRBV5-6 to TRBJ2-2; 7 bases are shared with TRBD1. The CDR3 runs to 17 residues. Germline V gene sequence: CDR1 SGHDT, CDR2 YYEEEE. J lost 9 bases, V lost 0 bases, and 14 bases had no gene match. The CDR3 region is CASSLGLFRGRTRELFF. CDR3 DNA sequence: TGTGCCAGCAGCTTGGGGTTGTTTAGGGGGCGTACCCGGGAGCTGTTTTTT. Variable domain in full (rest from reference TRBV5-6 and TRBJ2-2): DAGVTQSPTHLIKTRGQQVTLRCSPKSGHDTVSWYQQALGQGPQFIFQYYEEEERQRGNFPDRFSGHQFPNYSSELNVNALLLGDSALYLCASSLGLFRGRTRELFFGEGSRLTVL.

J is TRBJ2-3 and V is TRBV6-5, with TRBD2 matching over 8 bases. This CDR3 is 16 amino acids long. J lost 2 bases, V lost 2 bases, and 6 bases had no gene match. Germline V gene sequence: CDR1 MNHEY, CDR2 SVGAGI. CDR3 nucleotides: TGTGCCAGCAGTTACGGATTTAGCGGGGACACAGATACGCAGTATTTT. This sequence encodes CASSYGFSGDTDTQYF.